This record covers a single T cell receptor beta chain. Its antigen is still unknown. TCRdb recomputed calls from the 5' RACE reads with MiXCR, one row per CDR3 protein. The top ten clones hold roughly 4% of a sample with hundreds of thousands of distinct CDR3 sequences, 20% of them seen once. This record belongs to a study of CD8 T cells in ankylosing spondylitis. Notes on the study in general: The study looked at matched synovial fluid samples from ankylosing spondylitis patients. Disease-linked clones were reported to be significantly enriched there.

Trimming shortened V by 3 bases and J by 5 bases, and 17 bases separated the two germline ends. The CDR3 is 14 residues long. Per germline, CDR1 DFQATT and CDR2 SNEGSKA (reference sequence). This chain uses TRBV20-1 with TRBJ2-7; tentative D call: TRBD2 (5 bases). The TCR sequence derives from a female donor with ankylosing spondylitis or in good health (not recorded which). Sample: blood, either unsorted or a sorted T cell fraction (not recorded which). CDR3 nucleotides: TGCAGTGCTAGCCCACTAGTGGATGTGGACGAGCAGTACTTC. Translation gives CSASPLVDVDEQYF.